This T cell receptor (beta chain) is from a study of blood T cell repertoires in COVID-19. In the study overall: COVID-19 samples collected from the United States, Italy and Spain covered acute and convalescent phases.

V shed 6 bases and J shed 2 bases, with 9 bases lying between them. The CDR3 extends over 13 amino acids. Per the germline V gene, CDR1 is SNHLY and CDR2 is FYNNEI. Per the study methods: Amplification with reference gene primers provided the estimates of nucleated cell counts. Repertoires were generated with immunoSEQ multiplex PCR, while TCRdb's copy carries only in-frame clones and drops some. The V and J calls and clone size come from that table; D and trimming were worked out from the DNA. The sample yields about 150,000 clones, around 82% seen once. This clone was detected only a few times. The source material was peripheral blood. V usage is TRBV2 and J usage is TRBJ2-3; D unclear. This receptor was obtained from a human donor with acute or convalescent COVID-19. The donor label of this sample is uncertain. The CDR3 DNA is TGTGCCAGCAGCTACACAGTCACAGATACGCAGTATTTT. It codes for CASSYTVTDTQYF. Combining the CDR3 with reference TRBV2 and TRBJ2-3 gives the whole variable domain EPEVTQTPSHQVTQMGQEVILRCVPISNHLYFYWYRQILGQKVEFLVSFYNNEISEKSEIFDDQFSVERPDGSNFTLKIRSTKLEDSAMYFCASSYTVTDTQYFGPGTRLTVL.